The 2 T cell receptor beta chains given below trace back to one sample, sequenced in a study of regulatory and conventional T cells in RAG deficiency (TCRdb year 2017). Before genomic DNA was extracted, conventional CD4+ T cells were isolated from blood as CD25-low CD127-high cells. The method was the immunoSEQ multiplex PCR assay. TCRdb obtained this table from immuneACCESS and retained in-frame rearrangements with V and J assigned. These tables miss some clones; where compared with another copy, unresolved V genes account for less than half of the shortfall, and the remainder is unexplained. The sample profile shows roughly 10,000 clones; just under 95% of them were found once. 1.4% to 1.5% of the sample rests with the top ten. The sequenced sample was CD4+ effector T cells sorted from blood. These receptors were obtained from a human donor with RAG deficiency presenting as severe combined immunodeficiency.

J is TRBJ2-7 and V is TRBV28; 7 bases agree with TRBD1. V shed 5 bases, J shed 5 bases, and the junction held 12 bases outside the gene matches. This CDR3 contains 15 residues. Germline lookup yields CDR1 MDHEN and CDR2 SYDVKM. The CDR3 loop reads CASSPLDRVPHEQYF. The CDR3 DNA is TGTGCCAGCAGTCCTTTAGACAGGGTCCCTCACGAGCAGTACTTC.

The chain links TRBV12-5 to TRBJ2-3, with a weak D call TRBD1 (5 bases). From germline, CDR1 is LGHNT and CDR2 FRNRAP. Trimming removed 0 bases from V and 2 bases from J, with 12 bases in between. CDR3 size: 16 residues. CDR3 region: CASGLVLPGITDTQYF. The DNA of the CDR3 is TGTGCTAGTGGTTTGGTACTCCCAGGGATCACAGATACGCAGTATTTT.